This entry features one T cell receptor (beta chain) sequence. The antigen remains unidentified. Every donor was a healthy person donating bone marrow. Primers included in the PCR were 60 Vbeta and 13 Jbeta primers. Clones were read by immunoSEQ multiplex PCR, and TCRdb kept only the in-frame ones, dropping some. The data contain about 200,000 clones, around 90% of them singletons. The ends were cut back, 0 bases at V and 7 bases at J, with 17 bases in the middle. Germline V gene sequence: CDR1 SGDLS, CDR2 YYNGEE. This CDR3 comprises 15 residues. The sample originates from a study of cytomegalovirus exposure and HLA in healthy donors. Notes on the study in general: Reported results showed that the classifier diagnosed cytomegalovirus status with high specificity and sensitivity.

The chain has TRBV9 and TRBJ2-7, with D hard to call. The TCR comes from a woman aged 18-30 years in good health and CMV-seronegative. Input material: PBMCs. DNA of the CDR3: TGTGCCAGCAGCGTAGCTCCAGGAAGGTTTGGGGAGCAGTACTTC. Its protein is CASSVAPGRFGEQYF.